The following is a T cell receptor (beta chain) sequence with its context. The data stem from a study of CD8+ T cells in alopecia areata. The treatment: oral pan-JAK inhibitor, 5-10 mg twice daily. V was cut by 4 bases and J by 0 bases, with 12 bases left in between. CDR1 and CDR2 (germline): MNHNS, SASEGT. This CDR3 spans 15 amino acids. RNA extraction was followed by reverse transcription into cDNA, which acted as the sequencing template. Measured with immunoSEQ multiplex PCR; TCRdb has only the in-frame clones, and not every one. The table has about 190,000 clones, around 56% seen once. This chain joins TRBV6-1 and TRBJ1-2; D unclear. Here the sequenced sample was CD4+ T cells sorted from blood, taken at week 4, from a patient treated with tofacitinib. The origin of this receptor is a human donor with alopecia areata. The CDR3 bases are TGTGCCAGCAGTGCGGGAACGGATACTAACTATGGCTACACCTTC. Amino acids: CASSAGTDTNYGYTF.